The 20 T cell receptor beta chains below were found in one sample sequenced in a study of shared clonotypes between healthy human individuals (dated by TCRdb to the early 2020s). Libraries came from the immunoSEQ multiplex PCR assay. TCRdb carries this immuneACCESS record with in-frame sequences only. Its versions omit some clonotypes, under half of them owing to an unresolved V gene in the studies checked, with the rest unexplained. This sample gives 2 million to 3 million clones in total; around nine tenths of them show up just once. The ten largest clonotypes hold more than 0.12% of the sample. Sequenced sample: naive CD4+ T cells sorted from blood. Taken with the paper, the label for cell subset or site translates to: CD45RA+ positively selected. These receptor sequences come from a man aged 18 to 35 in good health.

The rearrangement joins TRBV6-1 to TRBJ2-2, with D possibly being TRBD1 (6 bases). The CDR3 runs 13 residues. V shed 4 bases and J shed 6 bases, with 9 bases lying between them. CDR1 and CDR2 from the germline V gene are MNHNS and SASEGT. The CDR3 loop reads CASSVNRAGELFF. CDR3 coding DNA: TGTGCCAGCAGTGTCAACAGGGCCGGGGAGCTGTTTTTT.

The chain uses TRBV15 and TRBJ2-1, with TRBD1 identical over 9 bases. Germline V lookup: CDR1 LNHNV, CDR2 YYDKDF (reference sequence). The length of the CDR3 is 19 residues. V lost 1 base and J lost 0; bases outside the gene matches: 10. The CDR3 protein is CATSRGGTGLLSSYNEQFF. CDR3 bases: TGTGCCACCAGCAGAGGAGGGACAGGGCTTTTAAGCTCCTACAATGAGCAGTTCTTC. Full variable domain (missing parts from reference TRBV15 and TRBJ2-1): DAMVIQNPRYQVTQFGKPVTLSCSQTLNHNVMYWYQQKSSQAPKLLFHYYDKDFNNEADTPDNFQSRRPNTSFCFLDIRSPGLGDTAMYLCATSRGGTGLLSSYNEQFFGPGTRLTVL.

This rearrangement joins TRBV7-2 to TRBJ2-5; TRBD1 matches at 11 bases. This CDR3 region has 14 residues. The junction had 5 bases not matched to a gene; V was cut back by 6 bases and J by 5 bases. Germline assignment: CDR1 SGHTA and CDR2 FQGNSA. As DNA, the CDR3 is TGTGCCAGCAGGAGGACAGGGGGCGGGGAGACCCAGTACTTC. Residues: CASRRTGGGETQYF.

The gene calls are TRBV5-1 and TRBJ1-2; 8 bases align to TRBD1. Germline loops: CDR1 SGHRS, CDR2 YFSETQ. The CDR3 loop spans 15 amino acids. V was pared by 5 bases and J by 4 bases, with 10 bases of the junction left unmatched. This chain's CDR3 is CASRLSGTGVYGYTF. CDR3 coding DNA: TGCGCCAGCAGGTTGTCCGGGACAGGCGTCTATGGCTACACCTTC.

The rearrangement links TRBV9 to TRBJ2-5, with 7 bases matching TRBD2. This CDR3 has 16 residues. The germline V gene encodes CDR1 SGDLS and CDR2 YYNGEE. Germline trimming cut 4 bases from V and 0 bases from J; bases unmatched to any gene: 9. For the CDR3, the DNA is TGTGCCAGCAGCTCCCGGGGAGGGGCGAACCAAGAGACCCAGTACTTC. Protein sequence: CASSSRGGANQETQYF.

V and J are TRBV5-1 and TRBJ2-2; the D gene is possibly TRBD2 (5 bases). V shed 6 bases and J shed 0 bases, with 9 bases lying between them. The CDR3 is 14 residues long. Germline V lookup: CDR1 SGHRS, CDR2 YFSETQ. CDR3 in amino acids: CASKAETNTGELFF. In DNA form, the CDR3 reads TGCGCCAGCAAAGCGGAGACGAACACCGGGGAGCTGTTTTTT.

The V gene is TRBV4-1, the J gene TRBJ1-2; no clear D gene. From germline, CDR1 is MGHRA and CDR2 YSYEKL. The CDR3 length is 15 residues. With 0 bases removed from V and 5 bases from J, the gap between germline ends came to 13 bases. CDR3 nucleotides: TGCGCCAGCAGCCAAGAGGATACGAAAGGGTATGGCTACACCTTC. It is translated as CASSQEDTKGYGYTF.

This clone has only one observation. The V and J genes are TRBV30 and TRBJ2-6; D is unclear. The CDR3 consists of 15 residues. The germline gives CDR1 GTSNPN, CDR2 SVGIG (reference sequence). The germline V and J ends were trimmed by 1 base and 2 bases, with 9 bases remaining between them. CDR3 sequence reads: CAWSAGLPGANVLTF. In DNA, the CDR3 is TGTGCCTGGAGTGCGGGCCTGCCTGGGGCCAACGTCCTGACTTTC. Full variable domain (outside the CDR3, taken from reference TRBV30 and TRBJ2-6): SQTIHQWPATLVQPVGSPLSLECTVEGTSNPNLYWYRQAAGRGLQLLFYSVGIGQISSEVPQNLSASRPQDRQFILSSKKLLLSDSGFYLCAWSAGLPGANVLTFGAGSRLTVL.

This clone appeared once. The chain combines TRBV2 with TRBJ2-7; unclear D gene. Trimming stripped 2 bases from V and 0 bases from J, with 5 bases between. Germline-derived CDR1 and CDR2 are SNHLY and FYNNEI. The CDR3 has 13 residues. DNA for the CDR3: TGTGCCAGCAGTGAAAATAGCTCCTACGAGCAGTACTTC. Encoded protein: CASSENSSYEQYF.

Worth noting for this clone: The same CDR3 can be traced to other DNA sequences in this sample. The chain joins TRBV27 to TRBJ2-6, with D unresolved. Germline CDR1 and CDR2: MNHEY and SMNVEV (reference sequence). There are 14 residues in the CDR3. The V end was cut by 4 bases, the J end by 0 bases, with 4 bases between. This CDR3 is CASSYSSGANVLTF. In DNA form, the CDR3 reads TGTGCCAGCAGTTATAGCTCTGGGGCCAACGTCCTGACTTTC.

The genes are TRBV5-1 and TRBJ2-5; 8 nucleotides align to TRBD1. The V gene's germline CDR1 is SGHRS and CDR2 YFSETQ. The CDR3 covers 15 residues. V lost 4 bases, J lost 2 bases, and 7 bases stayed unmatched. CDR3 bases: TGCGCCAGCAGCCGGTCTACAGGGGGACAAGAGACCCAGTACTTC. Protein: CASSRSTGGQETQYF.

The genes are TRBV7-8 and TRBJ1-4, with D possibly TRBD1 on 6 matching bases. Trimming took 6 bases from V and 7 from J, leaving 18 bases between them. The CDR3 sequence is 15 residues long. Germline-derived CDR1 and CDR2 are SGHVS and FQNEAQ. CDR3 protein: CASRREQGTGEKLFF. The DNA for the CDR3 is TGTGCCAGCAGGCGCGAACAGGGAACGGGTGAAAAACTGTTTTTT.

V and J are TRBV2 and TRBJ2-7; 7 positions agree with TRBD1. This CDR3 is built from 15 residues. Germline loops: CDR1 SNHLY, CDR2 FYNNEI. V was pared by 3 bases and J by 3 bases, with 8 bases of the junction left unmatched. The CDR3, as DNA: TGTGCCAGCAGTGACACAGGGGCCCCGGGCTACGAGCAGTACTTC. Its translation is CASSDTGAPGYEQYF.

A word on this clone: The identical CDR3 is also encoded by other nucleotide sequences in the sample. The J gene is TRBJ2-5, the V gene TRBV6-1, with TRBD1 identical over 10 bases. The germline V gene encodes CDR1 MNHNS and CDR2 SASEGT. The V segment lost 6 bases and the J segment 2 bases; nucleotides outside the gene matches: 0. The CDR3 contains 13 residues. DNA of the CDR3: TGTGCCAGCAGGGGACAGGGGCAAGAGACCCAGTACTTC. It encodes CASRGQGQETQYF.

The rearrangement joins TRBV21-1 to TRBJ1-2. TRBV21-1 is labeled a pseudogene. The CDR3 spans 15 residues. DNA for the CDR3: TGTGCCAGCAGCAAAGGATCAGGAGAAAACTATGGCTACACCTTC. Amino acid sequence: CASSKGSGENYGYTF.

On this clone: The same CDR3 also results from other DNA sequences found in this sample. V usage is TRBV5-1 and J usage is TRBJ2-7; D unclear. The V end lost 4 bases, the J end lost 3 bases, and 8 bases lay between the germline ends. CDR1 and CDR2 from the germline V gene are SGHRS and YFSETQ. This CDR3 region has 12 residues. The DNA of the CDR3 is TGCGCCAGCAGCATTTCAGGCTACGAGCAGTACTTC. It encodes CASSISGYEQYF.

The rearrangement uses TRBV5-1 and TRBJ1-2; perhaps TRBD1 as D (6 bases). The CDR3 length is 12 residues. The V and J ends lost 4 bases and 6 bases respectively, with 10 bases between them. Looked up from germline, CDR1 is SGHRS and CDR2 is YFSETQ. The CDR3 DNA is TGCGCCAGCAGCCCCCCAGGGGATGGCTACACCTTC. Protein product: CASSPPGDGYTF.

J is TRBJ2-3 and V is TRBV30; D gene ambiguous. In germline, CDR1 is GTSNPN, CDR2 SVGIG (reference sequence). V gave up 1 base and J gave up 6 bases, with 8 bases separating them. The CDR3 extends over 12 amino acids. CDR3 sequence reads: CAWSEARDTQYF. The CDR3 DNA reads TGTGCCTGGAGTGAGGCTCGGGATACGCAGTATTTT.

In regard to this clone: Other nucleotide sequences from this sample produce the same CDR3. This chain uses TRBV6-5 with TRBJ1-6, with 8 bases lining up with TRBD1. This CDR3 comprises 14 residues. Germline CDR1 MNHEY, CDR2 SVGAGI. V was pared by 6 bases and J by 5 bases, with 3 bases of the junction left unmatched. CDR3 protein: CASSRDRNNSPLHF. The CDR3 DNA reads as TGTGCCAGCAGCCGGGACAGGAATAATTCACCCCTCCACTTT.

CDR3 region: CASSYGSGEGAFF. In nucleotides, the CDR3 is TGTGCCAGCAGTTATGGTTCAGGGGAGGGAGCTTTCTTT. The genes are TRBV6-6 and TRBJ1-1; D perhaps matches TRBD1 (6 bases). This CDR3 has 13 residues. Germline V CDR1 and CDR2: MNHNY, SVGAGI (reference sequence). Between the trimmed V and J ends, which lost 3 bases and 10 bases, there was a span of 15 bases.